This TCR beta chain was profiled in a study of cytomegalovirus exposure and HLA in healthy donors. Study findings and constraints: The study labeled 180 or so TCR beta chains cytomegalovirus-associated.

Turning to this clone: The antigen is unknown.

This CDR3 is built from 15 residues. CDR1 and CDR2 (germline): SGHNT, YYREEE (reference sequence). The V segment lost 3 bases and the J segment 3 bases; nucleotides outside the gene matches: 4. TCRdb's table, derived via immunoSEQ multiplex PCR, lists solely in-frame clones and lacks some. The sample lists around 71,000 clones, approximately 94% seen once, with roughly 1.4% in the top ten. The sequencing sample was made of PBMCs. V and J are TRBV5-4 and TRBJ2-3; 10 bases are shared with TRBD2. The sequence was collected from a man aged 18 to 30 in good health and CMV-seropositive. The CDR3 sequence is CASSSSGGGTDTQYF. CDR3 sequence (DNA): TGTGCCAGCAGCTCGAGCGGGGGGGGTACAGATACGCAGTATTTT.